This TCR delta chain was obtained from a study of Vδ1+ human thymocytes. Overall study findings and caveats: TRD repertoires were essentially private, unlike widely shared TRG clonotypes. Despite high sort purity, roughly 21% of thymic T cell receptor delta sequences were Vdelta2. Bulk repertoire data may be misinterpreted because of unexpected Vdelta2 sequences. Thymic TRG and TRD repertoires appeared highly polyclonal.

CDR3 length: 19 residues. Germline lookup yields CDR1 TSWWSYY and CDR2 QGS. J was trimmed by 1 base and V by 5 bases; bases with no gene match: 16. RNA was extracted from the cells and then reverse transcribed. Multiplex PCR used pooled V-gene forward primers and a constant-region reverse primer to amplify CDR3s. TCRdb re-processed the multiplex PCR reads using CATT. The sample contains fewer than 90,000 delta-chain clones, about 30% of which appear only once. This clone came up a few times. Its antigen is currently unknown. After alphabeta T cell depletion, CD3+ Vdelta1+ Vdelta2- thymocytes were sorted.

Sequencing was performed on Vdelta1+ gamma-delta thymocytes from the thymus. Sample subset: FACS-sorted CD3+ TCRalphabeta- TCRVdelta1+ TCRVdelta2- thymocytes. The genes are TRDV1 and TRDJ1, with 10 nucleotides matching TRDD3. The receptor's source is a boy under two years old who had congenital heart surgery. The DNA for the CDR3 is TGTGCTCTTGGGACCCTGAACCAAGGGGGATACGGACCCACCGATAAACTCATCTTT. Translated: CALGTLNQGGYGPTDKLIF.